This T cell receptor (beta chain) was sequenced during a study of blood T cells in healthy people across ages. General study results and limits: Conclusively comparing naive with antigen-experienced cells was impossible with unsorted PBMCs.

A note on this clonotype: Its specificity is not known.

Each sample yielded at least 6 million isolated PBMCs. It was with a sample-barcoded 5' primer and a J-beta primer mix that a second PCR of roughly 7 to 12 cycles was run. The authors tagged each cDNA molecule using a template-switch adaptor with 12 random nucleotides. TCRdb called the 5' RACE reads again in MiXCR, with one record for every CDR3 protein. The table shows 1.5 million to 1.8 million distinct CDR3 sequences, with approximately 42% occurring only once. This TCR came from a woman aged 18 to 35 in good health. Sequencing used blood.

This CDR3 is CASSLARDSSSYNEQFF. CDR3 nucleotides: TGTGCCAGCAGTTTAGCCCGGGACAGTAGCTCCTACAATGAGCAGTTCTTC. The chain combines TRBV12-3 or TRBV12-4 with TRBJ2-1; 7 nucleotides agree with TRBD1. The ends lost 0 bases at V and 0 bases at J; junction bases unmatched: 5. The CDR3 extends over 17 amino acids.